The text below deals with one TCR beta chain. Its specificity is unknown. The libraries of TRB cDNA were prepared using 5' RACE with UMI labels. TCRdb reprocessed the 5' RACE reads and keeps a single row for each CDR3 protein, giving no DNA. Found here are over 55,000 distinct CDR3 sequences; the top ten clones hold around 4.9%. Triplicates of about 300,000 cells were sorted from each CD8+ T cell subset. These data belong to a study of CXCR3-negative and CXCR3-positive naive CD8 T cells. From germline, CDR1 is LNHDA and CDR2 SQIVND (reference sequence). The CDR3 has 16 amino acids. Study-wide points: Diversity proved comparably high across both naive subsets and much lower in memory CD8+ cells. For the naive subsets, surface CD5 was similar, and TCR strength was inferred from TRB CDR3 properties. Within a donor, both naive subsets shared TRBV-TRBJ usage, unlike memory cells. CXCR3-positive naive cells carried more hydrophobic TRB CDR3s than CXCR3-negative naive cells did.

Sequencing input: naive CXCR3+ CD8+ T cells from blood. Subset noted: CD45RO-CCR7+CD27+CD95- naive CD8+ T cells expressing CXCR3 (TNR3+). V usage is TRBV19 and J usage is TRBJ2-6. The source of this sequence is a human donor in good health. Some clones in this sample may be carry-over from other donors' samples. CDR3 in amino acids: CASTPTGYSGANVLTF. The entire variable domain, with the rest obtained from reference TRBV19 and TRBJ2-6, is as follows: DGGITQSPKYLFRKEGQNVTLSCEQNLNHDAMYWYRQDPGQGLRLIYYSQIVNDFQKGDIAEGYSVSREKKESFPLTVTSAQKNPTAFYLCASTPTGYSGANVLTFGAGSRLTVL.